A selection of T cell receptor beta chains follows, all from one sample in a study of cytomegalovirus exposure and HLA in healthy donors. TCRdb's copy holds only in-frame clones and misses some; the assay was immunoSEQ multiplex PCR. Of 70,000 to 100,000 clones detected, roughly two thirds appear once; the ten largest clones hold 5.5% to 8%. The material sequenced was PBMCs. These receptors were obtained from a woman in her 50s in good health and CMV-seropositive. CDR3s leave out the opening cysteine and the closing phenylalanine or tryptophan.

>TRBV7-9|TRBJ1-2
SSSLLGEGYT
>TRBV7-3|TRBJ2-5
ASSLSVNSIQTQY
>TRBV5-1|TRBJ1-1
ASTLTVTNTEAF
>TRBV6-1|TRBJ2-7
ASSEWLYEQY
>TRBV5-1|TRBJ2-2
ASSGNPTGNTGELF
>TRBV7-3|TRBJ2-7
ASSLDWTGTYEQY
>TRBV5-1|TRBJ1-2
ASSGGGDGYT
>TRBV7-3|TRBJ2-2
ASSLSGGAGELF
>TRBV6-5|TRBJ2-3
ASSYRVSGGGTQY
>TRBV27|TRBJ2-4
ASSFAGAKGNIQY
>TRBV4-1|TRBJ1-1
ASSHGMEGNTEAF
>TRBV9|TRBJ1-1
ASTRQGAVDTEAF
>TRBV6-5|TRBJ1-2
ASNSGTGGYGYT
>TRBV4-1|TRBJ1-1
ASSQETGNTEAF
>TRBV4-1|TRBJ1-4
ASSQVYEGTATNEKLF
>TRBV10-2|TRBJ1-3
APASDRVNLFGNTIY
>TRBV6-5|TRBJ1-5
ASSPDGQGGQPQH
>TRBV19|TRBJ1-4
ASIQNPGGANEKLF
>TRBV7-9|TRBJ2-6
ASSSAREKGANVLT
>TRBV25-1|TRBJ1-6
ASSFQNRGPLH
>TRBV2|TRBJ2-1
ASNKGQGFGEQF
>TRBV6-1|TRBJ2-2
ASQGPNTGELF
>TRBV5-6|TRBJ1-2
ASSLWGAPPGYT
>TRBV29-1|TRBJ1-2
SVIQEANYGYT
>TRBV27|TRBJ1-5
ASSLSRGQGRPQH
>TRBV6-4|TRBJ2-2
ASRTPGHCNTGELF
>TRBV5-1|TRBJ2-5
ASSLDVGGEETQY
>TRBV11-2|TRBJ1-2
ASSLAGGYGYT
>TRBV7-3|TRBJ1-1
ASREGQPSTEAF
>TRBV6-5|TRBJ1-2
ASSDSLNYGYT
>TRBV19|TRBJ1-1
ATSKREGNTEAF
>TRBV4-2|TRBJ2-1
ASSQTVSSYNEQF
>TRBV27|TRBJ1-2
ASSRDRGGGGYT
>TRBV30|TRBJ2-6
AWSDLAGGANVLT
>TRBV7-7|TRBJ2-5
ASSLTGARETQY
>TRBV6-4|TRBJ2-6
ASRTGRNCSGANVLT
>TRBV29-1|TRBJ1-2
SVGGIPGYT
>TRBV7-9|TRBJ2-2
ASSEREGLDTGELF
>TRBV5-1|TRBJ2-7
ASTRTGGLLSYEQY
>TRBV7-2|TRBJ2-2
ASSFHEGGIKVGELF
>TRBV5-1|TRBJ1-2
ASSLWGARGNYGYT
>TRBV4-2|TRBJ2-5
ASSRETGEETQY
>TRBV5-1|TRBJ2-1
ASSLTLAGDGEQF
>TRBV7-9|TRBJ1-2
ASSLERQGPMRYGYT
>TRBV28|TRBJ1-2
ASSQQLYGYT
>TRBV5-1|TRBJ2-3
ASNLQGYTDTQY